The 27 T cell receptor beta chains below were found in one sample sequenced in a study of blood T cells in healthy people across ages. Combining a sample-barcoded 5' primer with a J-beta primer mix, a second PCR ran for about 6 to 12 cycles. TCRdb recomputed calls from the 5' RACE reads with MiXCR, one row per CDR3 protein. This sample yields around 1,500,000 distinct CDR3 sequences, of which about 28% are seen a single time; roughly 8% belongs to the top ten. Source material: blood. Source of these receptors: a woman aged 25 to 45 in good health.

This clonotype was picked up many times. The CDR3 is CASSPGGWRYGYTF. DNA of the CDR3: TGTGCCAGCAGCCCCGGAGGGTGGAGATATGGCTACACCTTC. The chain has TRBV7-2 and TRBJ1-2, with D uncertain. V shed 5 bases and J shed 5 bases, with 15 bases lying between them. The CDR3 is made up of 14 amino acids. The germline V gene encodes CDR1 SGHTA and CDR2 FQGNSA.

Turning to this clonotype: A much larger clonotype is one base distant, so this may be a read error. V and J are TRBV7-9 and TRBJ2-7, with 8 bases fitting TRBD2. The end of the DNA aligns better with TRBJ2-1, so the J call may be wrong. The germline gives CDR1 SEHNR, CDR2 FQNEAQ (reference sequence). The CDR3 consists of 16 residues. The CDR3 nucleotides are TGTGCCAGCAGCCCCCTGGGCGGGGGGAGCTCCTACGAGCAGTTCTTC. As protein: CASSPLGGGSSYEQFF.

The chain is built from TRBV20-1 and TRBJ2-5, with TRBD1 matching over 7 bases. The J call may be in error: the DNA end matches TRBJ2-7 better. The germline V gene encodes CDR1 DFQATT and CDR2 SNEGSKA (reference sequence). The CDR3 is made up of 12 amino acids. CDR3 nucleotides: TGCAGTGCGCTTAGACAGGGCGACGAGCAGTACTTC. It is translated as CSALRQGDEQYF.

This clonotype was seen a few times. CDR3 loop: CSAPPGWRNEQYF. DNA of the CDR3: TGCAGTGCTCCCCCCGGATGGCGCAATGAGCAGTACTTC. The gene calls are TRBV20-1 and TRBJ2-4; the D is unclear. Per the germline V gene, CDR1 is DFQATT and CDR2 is SNEGSKA (reference sequence). Trimming stripped 5 bases from V and 13 bases from J, with 21 bases between. This CDR3 has 13 residues.

Of note for this clonotype: Mismatch with germline at one junction end may stem from a read error. This chain connects TRBV5-1 to TRBJ2-3, with 7 nucleotides matching TRBD2. CDR1 is SGHRS, CDR2 YFSETQ, per germline. The CDR3 is made up of 12 amino acids. The CDR3 loop is CASSLDGTTLYF. In DNA, the CDR3 is TGCGCCAGCAGCCTTGACGGGACTACGCTGTATTTT. Full variable domain (missing parts from reference TRBV5-1 and TRBJ2-3): KAGVTQTPRYLIKTRGQQVTLSCSPISGHRSVSWYQQTPGQGLQFLFEYFSETQRNKGNFPGRFSGRQFSNSRSEMNVSTLELGDSALYLCASSLDGTTLYFGPGTRLTVL.

For this clonotype: A much bigger clone sits one base away, suggesting this may be a read error. V and J are TRBV12-3 or TRBV12-4 and TRBJ2-7; 10 bases line up with TRBD1. The CDR3 length is 14 residues. CDR3 amino acids: CTSSVGTGAYEQYF. The CDR3 DNA is TGTACCAGCAGTGTCGGGACAGGGGCCTACGAGCAGTACTTC.

A word on this clonotype: A single base separates this from a much larger clone, so it may be a read error. This chain uses TRBV5-1 with TRBJ2-5, with TRBD1 matching over 7 bases. This CDR3 comprises 15 residues. Germline V gene sequence: CDR1 SGHRS, CDR2 YFSETQ. V shed 1 base and J 5 bases; nucleotides not matched to a gene: 8. This chain's CDR3 is CASSLSVGRGETQYF. The DNA of the CDR3 is TGCGCCAGCAGCTTGAGTGTTGGCAGGGGGGAGACCCAGTACTTC.

In its sample, this clonotype was seen many times. This chain connects TRBV7-2 to TRBJ2-3; D tentatively fits TRBD1 or TRBD2 (7 bases each). This CDR3 region has 14 residues. V was clipped by 2 bases and J by 9 bases, with 15 bases between them. From germline, CDR1 is SGHTA and CDR2 FQGNSA. The CDR3 region has the DNA TGTGCCAGCAGCTTACGGCGGGAGACAGGGACGCAGTATTTT. Its translation: CASSLRRETGTQYF.

V and J are TRBV6-1 and TRBJ2-2, with a tentative D call TRBD1 (6 bases). The CDR3 length is 15 residues. The germline V and J ends were trimmed by 8 bases and 8 bases, with 21 bases remaining between them. Germline V gives CDR1 MNHNS, CDR2 SASEGT. The CDR3 spells CASGDIYGKPGELFF. CDR3 sequence (DNA): TGTGCCAGCGGGGACATTTATGGAAAGCCAGGGGAGCTGTTTTTT.

In the case of this clonotype: The junction and the germline gene differ at one end; a read error may be behind it. V gene TRBV24-1 combines with J gene TRBJ2-1; D is ambiguous. This CDR3 is 12 amino acids long. CDR1 and CDR2 from the germline V gene are KGHDR and SFDVKD. CDR3 DNA sequence: TGTGCCCCATTCGGACGTTACAATGGGCAGTTCTTC. It encodes CAPFGRYNGQFF.

This clonotype was seen a few times. The rearrangement joins TRBV2 to TRBJ1-2, with a tentative D call TRBD1 (6 bases). Germline assignment: CDR1 SNHLY and CDR2 FYNNEI. This CDR3 comprises 14 residues. Trimming took 2 bases from V and 4 from J, leaving 11 bases between them. The CDR3 DNA reads as TGTGCCAGCAGTGAACTCCCACAGGGCTATGGCTACACCTTC. Protein sequence: CASSELPQGYGYTF.

Many counts were recorded for this clonotype. This sequence joins TRBV30 and TRBJ2-7; D not resolved. CDR1 and CDR2 (germline): GTSNPN, SVGIG (reference sequence). CDR3 length: 13 residues. The V and J ends lost 0 bases and 5 bases respectively, with 11 bases between them. In DNA, the CDR3 is TGTGCCTGGAGTGTAAGGGTAGGGAACGAGCAGTACTTC. Its translation: CAWSVRVGNEQYF.

This clonotype appeared many times. V is TRBV7-2 and J is TRBJ1-2; the D is unclear. The germline CDR1 and CDR2 sequences are SGHTA and FQGNSA. The CDR3 is 13 amino acids. The V end lost 1 base, the J end lost 8 bases, and 11 bases lay between the germline ends. This CDR3 reads CASSLGLVKGYTF. CDR3 nucleotide sequence: TGTGCCAGCAGCTTAGGCCTTGTTAAGGGCTACACCTTC. The entire variable domain, with the rest obtained from reference TRBV7-2 and TRBJ1-2, is as follows: GAGVSQSPSNKVTEKGKDVELRCDPISGHTALYWYRQSLGQGLEFLIYFQGNSAPDKSGLPSDRFSAERTGGSVSTLTIQRTQQEDSAVYLCASSLGLVKGYTFGSGTRLTVV.

A single count supports this clonotype. Just one base apart from a much larger clone, this may be a read error. The V gene is TRBV4-2, the J gene TRBJ2-3, with 9 bases that match TRBD2. CDR3 length: 15 amino acids. The V gene end was trimmed by 0 bases and the J gene end by 4 bases; junction bases not matched to a gene: 2. Per germline, CDR1 LGHNA and CDR2 YNFKEQ. CDR3 in DNA: TGTGCCAGCAGCCAAGAGCGGGAGGGCCCAGATACGCAGTATTTT. Translated: CASSQEREGPDTQYF.

At least ten counts were recorded for this clonotype. V and J are TRBV12-3 or TRBV12-4 and TRBJ1-2; D perhaps matches TRBD1 (5 bases). The CDR3 has 13 amino acids. V lost 2 bases and J lost 6, with 10 bases in between. The CDR3 bases are TGTGCCAGCAGTTTAACGCAGGGTAATGGCTACACCTTC. This translates into CASSLTQGNGYTF.

This clonotype was detected many times. The chain employs TRBV10-3 and TRBJ1-2, with no clear D. CDR1 and CDR2 from the germline V gene are ENHRY and SYGVKD. Deletions cut 2 bases from V and 8 bases from J, with 15 bases between. The length of the CDR3 is 14 residues. The CDR3 protein is CAISERAYESGYTF. CDR3 in DNA: TGTGCCATCAGTGAGAGGGCTTATGAATCCGGCTACACCTTC.

A word on this clonotype: At one end, the junction sequence differs from germline, possibly due to a read error. The J gene is TRBJ2-5, the V gene TRBV19, with D uncertain. The CDR3 covers 10 residues. Germline CDR1 reads LNHDA; CDR2 reads SQIVND (reference sequence). CDR3 region: CTSSIETQYF. Here the CDR3 DNA reads TGTACCAGTAGTATAGAGACCCAGTACTTC.

This clonotype was seen once. At one end, the junction sequence differs from germline, possibly due to a read error. J is TRBJ2-3 and V is TRBV2; D is undetermined. The germline gives CDR1 SNHLY, CDR2 FYNNEI. This CDR3 is 12 amino acids long. DNA for the CDR3: TGTGCTAGCAGTGCAAGGGAAGATACGCAGTATTTT. The encoded protein is CASSAREDTQYF.

Notes on this clonotype: This clone may be a read error of a much larger clone one base away. The V and J genes are TRBV20-1 and TRBJ2-3, with D unclear. This CDR3 region has 13 residues. The germline V gene has CDR1 DFQATT and CDR2 SNEGSKA (reference sequence). CDR3 sequence reads: CSASDVNTDTRYF. The CDR3 nucleotides are TGCAGTGCTAGTGATGTAAACACAGATACGCGGTATTTT.

V gene TRBV12-3 or TRBV12-4 combines with J gene TRBJ2-7, with D tentatively TRBD1 (6 bases). The J call is doubtful: the DNA matches TRBJ2-5 better. CDR3 length: 16 residues. In nucleotides, the CDR3 is TGTGCCAGCAGCCACTCCCTGGGGGCCCAACAAGAGACCCAGTACTTC. Translating it yields CASSHSLGAQQETQYF.

The gene calls are TRBV12-3 or TRBV12-4 and TRBJ1-5; D remains unclear. The CDR3 covers 14 residues. Trimming left V 1 base short and J 6 bases short, with 10 bases between. CDR3 region: CASSLVSGGQPQHF. The CDR3 DNA sequence: TGTGCCAGCAGTTTAGTATCAGGCGGTCAGCCCCAGCATTTT.

This clonotype showed up many times. V and J are TRBV10-3 and TRBJ2-3; 9 nucleotides agree with TRBD1. Germline loops: CDR1 ENHRY, CDR2 SYGVKD. CDR3 length: 16 amino acids. After removal of 2 bases from V and 4 bases from J, the junction contained 7 bases not matched to a gene. The CDR3 reads CAISEGGQGLPDTQYF. The DNA for the CDR3 is TGTGCCATCAGTGAGGGGGGACAGGGACTGCCAGATACGCAGTATTTT.

This clonotype was seen many times. This sequence joins TRBV9 and TRBJ2-7, with D possibly being TRBD1 (6 bases). Germline-derived CDR1 and CDR2 are SGDLS and YYNGEE. The CDR3 is 15 amino acids. Trimming shortened V by 3 bases and J by 0 bases, and 13 bases separated the two germline ends. CDR3 residues: CASSAIPDSSYEQYF. The CDR3 nucleotides read TGTGCCAGCAGCGCCATCCCGGACAGCTCCTACGAGCAGTACTTC.

The chain is built from TRBV12-3 or TRBV12-4 and TRBJ2-5; D is possibly TRBD1 (6 bases). The J call is doubtful: the DNA matches TRBJ2-7 better. The CDR3 contains 14 residues. CDR3 region: CASSPPNRAGEQYF. DNA for the CDR3: TGTGCCAGCAGTCCCCCGAACAGGGCTGGCGAGCAGTACTTC.

This clonotype was counted between two and nine times. The rearrangement uses TRBV20-1 and TRBJ2-1, with a tentative D call TRBD2 (6 bases). This CDR3 spans 13 amino acids. Germline loops: CDR1 DFQATT, CDR2 SNEGSKA (reference sequence). The CDR3 sequence is CSGSESSYNEQFF. CDR3 nucleotide sequence: TGCAGCGGGAGCGAAAGCTCCTACAATGAGCAGTTCTTC.

The chain combines TRBV7-9 with TRBJ2-7; D is unresolved. This CDR3 is 15 amino acids long. The germline V and J ends were trimmed by 5 bases and 2 bases, with 16 bases remaining between them. CDR1 is SEHNR and CDR2 is FQNEAQ in the germline V gene (reference sequence). The CDR3 sequence: CASSLKVQNPYEQYF. CDR3 coding DNA: TGTGCCAGCAGCCTGAAGGTACAAAATCCCTACGAGCAGTACTTC.

This clonotype showed up just a few times. The rearrangement joins TRBV6-4 to TRBJ2-6, with D possibly being TRBD2 (6 bases). The CDR3 is made up of 19 amino acids. Deletions cut 6 bases from V and 0 bases from J, with 21 bases between. CDR1 is MRHNA, CDR2 SNTAGT, per germline. CDR3 bases: TGTGCCAGCAGCAGAGAACACCGGGACTCTTCCTCTGGGGCCAACGTCCTGACTTTC. It yields the protein CASSREHRDSSSGANVLTF.